This T cell receptor (beta chain) derives from a study of CD8+ T cells in alopecia areata. Across the whole study: At a dose of 5 to 10 mg twice daily, oral tofacitinib was given to treated patients. Severity among treated patients was scored by the percentage of scalp area affected.

This clone was picked up one time. Specified treatment: oral pan-JAK inhibitor, 5-10 mg twice daily. Trimming removed 6 bases from V and 8 bases from J; junction bases left unmatched: 6. This CDR3 has 13 residues. Germline V gives CDR1 ENHRY, CDR2 SYGVKD. Isolated RNA was reverse transcribed into cDNA used as the sequencing template. TCRdb's table, derived via immunoSEQ multiplex PCR, lists solely in-frame clones and lacks some. Altogether 200,000 to 250,000 clones are present, 64% being singletons, with the ten largest covering roughly 4.2%. The rearrangement joins TRBV10-3 to TRBJ1-2; 10 nucleotides line up with TRBD1. The receptor was derived from a human donor with alopecia areata. The sample in question was CD4+ T cells sorted from blood, obtained at week 4, from a patient treated with tofacitinib. The CDR3 DNA follows: TGTGCCATCAGCCCTGGACAGGGGGAAGGCTACACCTTC. Protein: CAISPGQGEGYTF.